Shown below are 32 T cell receptor beta chains from a single sample sequenced in a study of control samples from healthy donors and cancer patients. Some clones are missing from TCRdb's copy, which holds only in-frame ones; the method was immunoSEQ multiplex PCR. In the table there are 60,000 to 70,000 clones, approximately 85% of which are singletons. The sample taken for sequencing was blood. The receptor source for this set is a middle-aged man in good health.

The genes are TRBV7-9 and TRBJ1-2; D call uncertain. The V end was cut by 7 bases, the J end by 6 bases, with 18 bases between. CDR1 and CDR2 (germline): SEHNR, FQNEAQ (reference sequence). The CDR3 totals 14 residues. This CDR3 is CASTVDRTVNGYTF. As DNA, the CDR3 is TGTGCCAGCACTGTAGACCGAACGGTAAATGGCTACACCTTC.

This clone came up many times. V is TRBV20-1 and J is TRBJ2-1; no clear D. The CDR3 length is 14 residues. The ends were cut back, 3 bases at V and 0 bases at J, with 9 bases in the middle. Germline V gene data show CDR1 as DFQATT and CDR2 as SNEGSKA (reference sequence). CDR3 sequence reads: CSASSRSSYNEQFF. For the CDR3, the DNA is TGCAGTGCTAGTTCCCGGAGCTCCTACAATGAGCAGTTCTTC.

V is TRBV7-9 and J is TRBJ2-5, with a possible D match to TRBD2 (5 bases). CDR1 SEHNR and CDR2 FQNEAQ come from the germline V gene (reference sequence). This CDR3 is built from 13 residues. The ends were cut back, 6 bases at V and 4 bases at J, with 12 bases in the middle. CDR3 coding DNA: TGTGCCAGCAGACAAATACTAGGAGAGACCCAGTACTTC. Amino acids: CASRQILGETQYF.

The gene calls are TRBV30 and TRBJ1-3; D may be TRBD1 (5 bases). CDR1 and CDR2 from the germline V gene are GTSNPN and SVGIG (reference sequence). Trimming took off 6 bases at V and 3 bases at J, with 9 bases between the two ends. The CDR3 consists of 12 residues. DNA for the CDR3: TGTGCCTGCACGGGGCTTGGAAACACCATATATTTT. Encoded protein: CACTGLGNTIYF. The full variable domain, completed using reference TRBV30 and TRBJ1-3, is SQTIHQWPATLVQPVGSPLSLECTVEGTSNPNLYWYRQAAGRGLQLLFYSVGIGQISSEVPQNLSASRPQDRQFILSSKKLLLSDSGFYLCACTGLGNTIYFGEGSWLTVV.

The V call is TRBV12-5, the J call TRBJ1-1; D unclear. Germline V gives CDR1 LGHNT, CDR2 FRNRAP. The CDR3 length is 13 residues. The V end lost 5 bases, the J end lost 0 bases, and 7 bases lay between the germline ends. DNA of the CDR3: TGTGCTAGTGGTCGCACAGTGAACACTGAAGCTTTCTTT. It specifies CASGRTVNTEAFF.

Here the CDR3 reads CASSQQLAGNEQFF. The DNA for the CDR3 is TGCGCCAGCAGCCAACAACTAGCGGGGAATGAGCAGTTCTTC. The rearrangement links TRBV4-1 to TRBJ2-1; 10 bases line up with TRBD2. CDR3 length: 14 amino acids. V lost 2 bases and J lost 7; bases outside the gene matches: 2. Looked up from germline, CDR1 is MGHRA and CDR2 is YSYEKL.

V is TRBV12-3 or TRBV12-4 and J is TRBJ1-2, with 8 bases fitting TRBD1. Trimming removed 7 bases from V and 6 bases from J; junction bases left unmatched: 4. This CDR3 spans 12 amino acids. Here the CDR3 DNA reads TGTGCCAGCAAACCGACAGGGGATGGCTACACCTTC. This codes for CASKPTGDGYTF.

The genes are TRBV2 and TRBJ1-2; maybe TRBD1 (6 bases). The germline V gene encodes CDR1 SNHLY and CDR2 FYNNEI. The CDR3 runs 13 residues. The germline V and J ends were trimmed by 5 bases and 4 bases, with 11 bases remaining between them. The CDR3 sequence is CASSRGVAYGYTF. The CDR3 bases are TGTGCCAGCAGTAGGGGGGTGGCCTATGGCTACACCTTC.

The chain joins TRBV7-3 to TRBJ2-1, with D possibly being TRBD2 (6 bases). The V gene lost 4 bases and the J gene lost 6 bases, with 16 bases spanning the gap. Per germline, CDR1 SGHTA and CDR2 FQGTGA. CDR3 size: 15 residues. The CDR3 region has the DNA TGTGCCAGCAGCTCAGAGCGGGCCACAGTCAATGAGCAGTTCTTC. Encoded protein: CASSSERATVNEQFF.

V is TRBV11-2 and J is TRBJ1-2; a weak D match, TRBD1 (5 bases). V shed 1 base and J shed 4 bases, with 13 bases lying between them. Germline V lookup: CDR1 SGHAT, CDR2 FQNNGV. The CDR3 spans 15 residues. CDR3 in DNA: TGTGCCAGCAGCTTAGGACAGTGGGCCCGCTATGGCTACACCTTC. Its protein is CASSLGQWARYGYTF.

V and J are TRBV3-1 (or the pseudogene TRBV3-2) and TRBJ1-3, with TRBD1 matching 7 bases. Germline V gene data show CDR1 as LGHDT and CDR2 as YNNKEL (reference sequence). CDR3 length: 17 residues. The trim removed 0 bases at V and 2 bases at J, leaving 7 bases unmatched. The CDR3 here is CASSQDRAGGAGNTIYF. The DNA of the CDR3 is TGTGCCAGCAGCCAAGATAGAGCAGGGGGTGCTGGAAACACCATATATTTT.

The V gene is TRBV30, the J gene TRBJ2-3, with 12 positions matching TRBD2. The trim removed 3 bases at V and 6 bases at J, leaving 4 bases unmatched. CDR3 length: 14 residues. CDR1 is GTSNPN, CDR2 SVGIG, per germline (reference sequence). In nucleotides, the CDR3 is TGTGCCTGGAGCACTAGCGGGGGGCGTGATACGCAGTATTTT. Protein product: CAWSTSGGRDTQYF.

The J gene is TRBJ1-1, the V gene TRBV4-3, with D tentatively TRBD1 (6 bases). From germline, CDR1 is LGHNA and CDR2 YSLEER. The CDR3 spans 15 residues. Trimming pared 2 bases from V and 3 bases from J, leaving 13 bases between. CDR3 coding DNA: TGCGCCAGCAGCCAAACCGGGACATTTGACACTGAAGCTTTCTTT. It is translated as CASSQTGTFDTEAFF.

The rearrangement links TRBV12-5 to TRBJ2-7; D is unclear. From germline, CDR1 is LGHNT and CDR2 FRNRAP. Trimming took 1 base from V and 2 from J, leaving 3 bases between them. The CDR3 is 12 amino acids. The CDR3 bases are TGTGCTAGTGGTTTGGATCCCTACGAGCAGTACTTC. Translated: CASGLDPYEQYF.

The DNA of the CDR3 is TGTGCCAGCAGCTTCGGGACAGGGAACTCCTACGAGCAGTACTTC. Its translation: CASSFGTGNSYEQYF. The rearrangement links TRBV7-8 to TRBJ2-7, with 9 bases fitting TRBD1. The CDR3 has 15 residues. V lost 3 bases, J lost 0 bases, and 3 bases stayed unmatched. Germline assignment: CDR1 SGHVS and CDR2 FQNEAQ.

This chain uses TRBV6-4 with TRBJ1-1; TRBD1 might be the D (5 bases). Germline loops: CDR1 MRHNA, CDR2 SNTAGT. The CDR3 is made up of 13 amino acids. Trimming took 4 bases from V and 1 from J, leaving 7 bases between them. This CDR3 reads CASSVTANTEAFF. The CDR3 nucleotides are TGTGCCAGCAGTGTGACAGCGAACACTGAAGCTTTCTTT.

This chain joins TRBV13 and TRBJ2-2, with TRBD2 matching over 12 bases. The CDR3 has 16 residues. V lost 5 bases, J lost 8 bases, and 9 bases stayed unmatched. Germline CDR1 and CDR2: PRHDT and FYEKMQ (reference sequence). As DNA, the CDR3 is TGTGCCAGCAGCCCCCGACTAGCGGGAGCTTCTGGGGAGCTGTTTTTT. Its protein is CASSPRLAGASGELFF.

The chain has TRBV7-8 and TRBJ2-7, with D possibly matching TRBD2 (6 bases). Germline V gene sequence: CDR1 SGHVS, CDR2 FQNEAQ. CDR3 length: 14 residues. Trimming pared 1 base from V and 4 bases from J, leaving 11 bases between. The CDR3 DNA follows: TGTGCCAGCAGCTTAGGTGGTCGGGAGTACGAGCAGTACTTC. It translates to CASSLGGREYEQYF.

V usage is TRBV7-2 and J usage is TRBJ2-7; no definite D call. V was pared by 0 bases and J by 4 bases, with 7 bases between. Germline CDR1 reads SGHTA; CDR2 reads FQGNSA. The CDR3 has 13 residues. CDR3 sequence (DNA): TGTGCCAGCAGCTTAGCCCTAGAATACGAGCAGTACTTC. Its translation: CASSLALEYEQYF.

The CDR3 reads CASSLGDRVGQPQHF. Written as DNA, the CDR3 is TGTGCCAGCAGCTTGGGGGACAGGGTTGGTCAGCCCCAGCATTTT. The chain uses TRBV5-8 and TRBJ1-5, with TRBD1 matching 9 bases. CDR3 length equals 15 residues. Trimming cost V 0 bases and J 6 bases; bases outside gene matches: 4. CDR1 SGHTS and CDR2 YDEGEE come from the germline V gene.

The V and J genes are TRBV7-3 and TRBJ2-7; no firm D call. This CDR3 has 13 amino acids. Germline-derived CDR1 and CDR2 are SGHTA and FQGTGA. With 5 bases removed from V and 3 bases from J, the gap between germline ends came to 11 bases. CDR3 sequence reads: CASSPGRLYEQYF. DNA for the CDR3: TGTGCCAGCAGCCCCGGCAGGCTCTACGAGCAGTACTTC.

This chain joins TRBV7-9 and TRBJ1-3; 8 nucleotides align to TRBD1. The CDR3 contains 16 residues. J was trimmed by 4 bases and V by 0 bases; bases with no gene match: 5. The germline gives CDR1 SEHNR, CDR2 FQNEAQ (reference sequence). DNA of the CDR3: TGTGCCAGCAGCTTAGCGGCAGGGGGCCCCGGAAACACCATATATTTT. This gives the protein CASSLAAGGPGNTIYF.

The chain recombines TRBV7-2 with TRBJ2-1, with 9 bases that match TRBD2. CDR1 and CDR2 from the germline V gene are SGHTA and FQGNSA. The ends lost 1 base at V and 4 bases at J; junction bases unmatched: 5. The CDR3 is 16 residues long. CDR3 in amino acids: CASSLEGLAGYNEQFF. The CDR3 DNA reads TGTGCCAGCAGCTTAGAAGGGCTAGCGGGGTACAATGAGCAGTTCTTC.

This clone was found a few times. V and J are TRBV9 and TRBJ2-7, with TRBD2 matching over 7 bases. CDR1 is SGDLS, CDR2 YYNGEE, per germline. The CDR3 totals 15 residues. With V trimmed by 3 bases and J by 3 bases, 9 bases remained unmatched. The CDR3 loop reads CASSEGGTANYEQYF. CDR3 DNA: TGTGCCAGCAGCGAGGGAGGGACGGCCAACTACGAGCAGTACTTC.

The chain is built from TRBV5-1 and TRBJ2-5; TRBD1 matches 8 bases. The ends lost 3 bases at V and 4 bases at J; junction bases unmatched: 8. The V gene's germline CDR1 is SGHRS and CDR2 YFSETQ. The CDR3 contains 15 residues. CDR3 in amino acids: CASSSGQGVRETQYF. CDR3 bases: TGCGCCAGCAGCTCCGGACAGGGAGTGAGAGAGACCCAGTACTTC.

The chain couples TRBV28 to TRBJ1-2; weak D call: TRBD1 (5 bases). Germline-derived CDR1 and CDR2 are MDHEN and SYDVKM. The CDR3 sequence is 12 residues long. V dropped 5 bases and J dropped 4 bases, with 8 bases sitting between them. CDR3 coding DNA: TGTGCCAGCAGTCCCGGGACCTATGGCTACACCTTC. Its protein product is CASSPGTYGYTF.

This clone was seen a few times. This chain links TRBV15 with TRBJ1-4, with TRBD1 identical over 11 bases. V lost 2 bases and J lost 4; bases outside the gene matches: 3. The CDR3 sequence is 16 residues long. Germline V gene data show CDR1 as LNHNV and CDR2 as YYDKDF (reference sequence). For the CDR3, the DNA is TGTGCCACCAGCAGACTAGGGACAGGGGGTAATGAAAAACTGTTTTTT. Encoded protein: CATSRLGTGGNEKLFF.

This chain connects TRBV10-3 to TRBJ1-6, with TRBD1 matching 8 bases. CDR3 length equals 19 residues. The junction had 19 bases not matched to a gene; V was cut back by 2 bases and J by 10 bases. Germline V gene lookup returns CDR1 ENHRY and CDR2 SYGVKD. CDR3: CAISEERVKWAGGLSPLHF. CDR3 nucleotides: TGTGCCATCAGTGAGGAAAGGGTAAAGTGGGCAGGGGGCTTATCACCCCTCCACTTT.

In this sample, this clone turned up a few times. The V call is TRBV27, the J call TRBJ2-3, with a possible D match to TRBD1 (6 bases). CDR3 length: 13 residues. Germline-derived CDR1 and CDR2 are MNHEY and SMNVEV (reference sequence). The germline V and J ends were trimmed by 6 bases and 7 bases, with 14 bases remaining between them. The CDR3 coding sequence is TGTGCCAGCAGCTCGTACAGGGAACATACGCAGTATTTT. Protein product: CASSSYREHTQYF.

This chain links TRBV7-2 with TRBJ2-1; tentatively, D is TRBD1 (5 bases). V gave up 3 bases and J gave up 9 bases, with 12 bases separating them. CDR1 is SGHTA, CDR2 FQGNSA, per germline. CDR3 length: 13 amino acids. The CDR3 DNA reads as TGTGCCAGCAGCTTGGCGCCCAGGGTTGAGCAGTTCTTC. Residues: CASSLAPRVEQFF.

J is TRBJ1-6 and V is TRBV6-6; D unresolved. This CDR3 spans 15 amino acids. Between the trimmed V and J ends, which lost 5 bases and 0 bases, there was a span of 8 bases. Germline-derived CDR1 and CDR2 are MNHNY and SVGAGI (reference sequence). The CDR3 DNA sequence: TGTGCCAGCAGTGGGGTGAGCTCCTATAATTCACCCCTCCACTTT. This translates into CASSGVSSYNSPLHF.

The rearrangement links TRBV21-1 to TRBJ1-2. TRBV21-1 is classified as a pseudogene. This CDR3 is built from 17 residues. CDR3 in amino acids: CASSQANGPNYNYGYTF. In DNA form, the CDR3 reads TGTGCCAGCAGCCAAGCGAATGGACCAAATTATAACTATGGCTACACCTTC.